Listed below are T cell receptor beta chains from one sample, sequenced in a study of control samples from healthy donors and cancer patients. Assay used: immunoSEQ multiplex PCR; TCRdb lists only in-frame clones, some missing. The repertoire holds about 35,000 clones, 93% seen once, with 1.7% in the top ten. The sample was PBMCs. These TCRs come from a middle-aged man with colorectal cancer. Both conserved end residues are trimmed from each CDR3. Some rows mark clone size as missing; the rest say once, few, many or name a class of expanded clone.

clone_size,v_call,j_call,cdr3_aa
NA,TRBV2,TRBJ2-7,ASTQRTSSYEQY
NA,TRBV7-2,TRBJ1-5,ASSPGGSPNQPQH
once,TRBV4-1,TRBJ2-5,ASSPEVAGAQETQY
NA,TRBV5-1,TRBJ1-3,ASSLGQVLSGNTIY
NA,TRBV5-1,TRBJ1-6,ASSLASYNSPLH
NA,TRBV6-1,TRBJ1-6,ASQGNSPLH
NA,TRBV4-3,TRBJ2-1,ASSQDNIRGDEQF
NA,TRBV3-1/TRBV3-2,TRBJ2-3,ASSHGAGADTQY
NA,TRBV19,TRBJ1-1,ASRSGAVEYTEAF
NA,TRBV30,TRBJ1-5,AWSGQGAQPQH
NA,TRBV3-1/TRBV3-2,TRBJ1-4,ASSQGLPATNEKLF
once,TRBV3-1/TRBV3-2,TRBJ1-4,ASSPSTGEVGKLF
NA,TRBV27,TRBJ2-3,ASRAQGSRADTQY
NA,TRBV29-1,TRBJ1-4,SVGGQLNEKLF
NA,TRBV2,TRBJ1-5,ASSEQGSNQPQH
NA,TRBV9,TRBJ2-4,ASSVGSSGGAIAKNIQY
NA,TRBV5-8,TRBJ1-4,ASSSPGKGATNEKLF
few,TRBV6-5,TRBJ1-2,ASRPGTQVNYGYT
NA,TRBV11-2,TRBJ2-1,ASSSTGSSYNEQF